A selection of T cell receptor beta chains follows, all from one sample in a study of CD8 T cells in Susac syndrome. TCRdb redid the calling of the immunoSEQ multiplex PCR reads with MiXCR, one entry per CDR3 protein. The sample has roughly 130,000 distinct CDR3 sequences, 96% seen once. The sequencing input was CD4+ T cells from PBMCs. These receptors all come from a human donor with Susac syndrome. The CDR3 runs from the conserved cysteine through the conserved F or W. Fields, in order: V gene, J gene, clone size, D gene, CDR3 DNA, CDR3 protein. D genes are given only for firm matches. A clone size is listed for some rows: how often the clone was seen (once, few, many), or a class if it is expanded.

TRBV29-1	TRBJ2-4	-	-	TGCAGCGTCCCCGGGACCTCATTAGCCAAAAACATTCAGTACTTC	CSVPGTSLAKNIQYF
TRBV20-1	TRBJ2-7	-	-	TGCAGTGCTAGAGAACAGCTCTACGAGCAGTACTTC	CSAREQLYEQYF
TRBV3-1	TRBJ2-1	-	-	TGTGCCAGCAGTTCTAGTTGGGGTGAGCAGTTCTTC	CASSSSWGEQFF
TRBV20-1	TRBJ2-7	-	TRBD2	TGCAGTGCTGGACTAGCGGGTGTCGGCGAGCAGTACTTC	CSAGLAGVGEQYF
TRBV20-1	TRBJ1-1	-	TRBD1	TGCAGTGCCCCGAGGACAGGGGGCTTGAGCACTGAAGCTTTCTTT	CSAPRTGGLSTEAFF
TRBV20-1	TRBJ2-1	-	-	TGCAGTGCTAGGGGCGGACCCTCCTACAATGAGCAGTTCTTC	CSARGGPSYNEQFF
TRBV27	TRBJ1-2	-	TRBD1	TGTGCCAGCAGGGGACAGGGTTATGGCTACACCTTC	CASRGQGYGYTF
TRBV7-2	TRBJ2-5	-	-	TGTGCCAGCAGCTCACAGGGGACCCAGTACTTC	CASSSQGTQYF
TRBV20-1	TRBJ1-1	-	-	TGCAGTGCCGTCCCGTCGGTGACTGAAGCTTTCTTT	CSAVPSVTEAFF
TRBV5-4	TRBJ2-1	-	TRBD1	TGTGCCAGCAGCGACCGACAGGGGGCACGGAATGAGCAGTTCTTC	CASSDRQGARNEQFF
TRBV2	TRBJ1-5	-	-	TGTGCCAGCAGTGCCGGTACAGGGAACAATCAGCCCCAGCATTTT	CASSAGTGNNQPQHF
TRBV19	TRBJ2-7	-	TRBD2	TGTGCCAGCGGGAGGTTCTCCTACGAGCAGTACTTC	CASGRFSYEQYF
TRBV4-1	TRBJ2-2	-	-	TGCGCCAGCAGCCAAGAGGGACTGCAGCCGGGGGAGCTGTTTTTT	CASSQEGLQPGELFF
TRBV15	TRBJ2-3	-	TRBD1	TGTGCCACCAGCATTGGGCAGGGGGGCACAGATACGCAGTATTTT	CATSIGQGGTDTQYF
TRBV20-1	TRBJ2-1	-	TRBD2	TGCAGTGCTAGAGATGAGGGACTAGCGGCTGAGCAGTTCTTC	CSARDEGLAAEQFF
TRBV3-1	TRBJ1-2	few	-	TGTGCCAGCAGCGCCCGGGATGGCTATGGCTACACCTTC	CASSARDGYGYTF
TRBV4-1	TRBJ2-7	-	-	TGCGCCAGCAGCCAAGGGGAGTGGGAACCCTCCTACGAGCAGTACTTC	CASSQGEWEPSYEQYF
TRBV6-5	TRBJ1-2	-	-	TGTGCCAGCAGTGGCAGTCTCAACTATGGCTACACCTTC	CASSGSLNYGYTF
TRBV7-2	TRBJ1-2	-	-	TGTGCCAGCAGCTTAGGGAGCCGAATACCCCATGGCTACACCTTC	CASSLGSRIPHGYTF
TRBV7-8	TRBJ1-2	-	-	TGTGCCAGCAGCCCCGAGGCGGGAAGCTATGGCTACACCTTC	CASSPEAGSYGYTF
TRBV12-3/TRBV12-4	TRBJ2-5	-	-	TGTGCCAGCAGTTTCCATCAAAAAGAGACCCAGTACTTC	CASSFHQKETQYF
TRBV7-2	TRBJ2-1	-	-	TGTGCCAGCAGCCCGCGGGGAGGATACTCCTACAATGAGCAGTTCTTC	CASSPRGGYSYNEQFF
TRBV5-6	TRBJ2-3	-	-	TGTGCCAGCAGCTCCCTATCCTTCACAGATACGCAGTATTTT	CASSSLSFTDTQYF